This T cell receptor (beta chain) was captured in a study of cytomegalovirus exposure and HLA in healthy donors. Across the whole study: An earlier analysis found some 100 million unique TCR beta sequences from about 190 million T cells.

The trim removed 5 bases at V and 1 base at J, leaving 12 bases unmatched. This CDR3 is 19 amino acids long. The V gene's germline CDR1 is MNHEY and CDR2 SMNVEV (reference sequence). Overall study findings and caveats: An analysis that was carried out later associated 16,951 TCR beta sequences with HLA alleles at 0.05 false discovery rate. The authors assumed roughly uniform sequencing depth across donors for presence/absence analyses. Sequencing likely produced, as an artifact, a cluster of highly shared sequence variants.

PCR involved 60 Vbeta and 13 Jbeta primers. Repertoires were generated with immunoSEQ multiplex PCR, while TCRdb's copy carries only in-frame clones and drops some. The sample consists of approximately 150,000 clones, roughly 66% of them appearing once. In regard to this clone: Its antigen is still unknown.

This TCR came from a woman aged 60-70 years in good health and CMV-seronegative. V gene TRBV27 combines with J gene TRBJ2-6, with 9 nucleotides matching TRBD1. Input material: PBMCs. The CDR3 nucleotides read TGTGCCAGCAGTCCGGGACAGGGTATAGGGCTATCTGGGGCCAACGTCCTGACTTTC. Amino acid sequence: CASSPGQGIGLSGANVLTF.